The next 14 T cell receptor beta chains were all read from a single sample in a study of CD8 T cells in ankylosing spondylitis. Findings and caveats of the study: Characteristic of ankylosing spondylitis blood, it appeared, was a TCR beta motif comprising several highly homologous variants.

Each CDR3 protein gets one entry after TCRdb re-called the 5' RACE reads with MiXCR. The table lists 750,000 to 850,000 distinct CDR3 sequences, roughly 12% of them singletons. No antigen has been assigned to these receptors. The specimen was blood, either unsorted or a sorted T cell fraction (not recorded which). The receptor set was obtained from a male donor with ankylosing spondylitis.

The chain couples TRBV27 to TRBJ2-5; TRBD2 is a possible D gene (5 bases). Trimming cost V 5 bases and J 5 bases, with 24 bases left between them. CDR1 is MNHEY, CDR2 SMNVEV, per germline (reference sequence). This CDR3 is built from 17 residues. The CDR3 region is CASSRNGLSMRRETQYF. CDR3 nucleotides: TGTGCCAGCAGTCGAAATGGATTGTCGATGAGGAGGGAGACCCAGTACTTC.

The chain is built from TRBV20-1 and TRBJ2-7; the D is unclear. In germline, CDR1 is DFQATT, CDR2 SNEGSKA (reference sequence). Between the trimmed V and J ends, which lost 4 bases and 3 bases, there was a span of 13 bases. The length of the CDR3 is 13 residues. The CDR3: CSAKDPRRYEQYF. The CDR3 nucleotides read TGCAGTGCTAAGGACCCCCGGCGCTACGAGCAGTACTTC.

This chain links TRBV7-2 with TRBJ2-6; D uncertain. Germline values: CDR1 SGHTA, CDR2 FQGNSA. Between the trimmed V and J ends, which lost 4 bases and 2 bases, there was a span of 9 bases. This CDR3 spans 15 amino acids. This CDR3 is CASSSPNPGANVLTF. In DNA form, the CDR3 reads TGTGCCAGCAGCTCGCCGAACCCTGGGGCCAACGTCCTGACTTTC.

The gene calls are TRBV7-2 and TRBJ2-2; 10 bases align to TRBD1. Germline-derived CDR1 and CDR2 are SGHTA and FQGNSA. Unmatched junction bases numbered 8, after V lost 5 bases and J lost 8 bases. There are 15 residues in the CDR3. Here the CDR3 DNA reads TGTGCCAGCAGCCACCGGGACAGGGGCACTGGGGAGCTGTTTTTT. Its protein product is CASSHRDRGTGELFF.

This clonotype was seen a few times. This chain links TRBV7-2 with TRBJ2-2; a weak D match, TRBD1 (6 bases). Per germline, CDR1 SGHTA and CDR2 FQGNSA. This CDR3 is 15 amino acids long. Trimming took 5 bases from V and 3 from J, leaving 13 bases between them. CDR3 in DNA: TGTGCCAGCAGCCTCTCAGGGGCCGACACCGGGGAGCTGTTTTTT. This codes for CASSLSGADTGELFF.

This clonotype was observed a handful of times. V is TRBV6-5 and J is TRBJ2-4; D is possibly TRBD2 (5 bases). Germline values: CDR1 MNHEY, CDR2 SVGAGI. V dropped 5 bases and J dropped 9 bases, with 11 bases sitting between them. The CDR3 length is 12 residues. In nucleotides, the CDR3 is TGTGCCAGCAGTCAGCACGCGGGCATTCAGTACTTC. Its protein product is CASSQHAGIQYF.

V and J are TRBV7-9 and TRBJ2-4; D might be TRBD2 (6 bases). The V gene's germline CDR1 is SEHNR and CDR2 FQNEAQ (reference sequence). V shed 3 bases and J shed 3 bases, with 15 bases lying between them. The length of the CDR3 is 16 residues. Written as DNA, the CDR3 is TGTGCCAGCAGCTTTTGGCGGGGCTATGGCAAAAACATTCAGTACTTC. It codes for CASSFWRGYGKNIQYF.

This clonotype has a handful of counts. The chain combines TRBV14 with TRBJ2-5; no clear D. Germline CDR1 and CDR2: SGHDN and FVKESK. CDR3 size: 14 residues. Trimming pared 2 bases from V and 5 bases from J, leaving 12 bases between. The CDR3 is CASSQNYAGETQYF. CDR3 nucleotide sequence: TGTGCCAGCAGCCAAAACTACGCTGGGGAGACCCAGTACTTC.

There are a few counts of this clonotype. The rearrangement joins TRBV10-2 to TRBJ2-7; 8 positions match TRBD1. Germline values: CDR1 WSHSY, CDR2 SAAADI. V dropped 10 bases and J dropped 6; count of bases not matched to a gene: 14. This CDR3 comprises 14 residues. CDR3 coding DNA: TGCGCCACCCTGACAGGGGCTTTGAGAGGCGAGCAGTACTTC. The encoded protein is CATLTGALRGEQYF.

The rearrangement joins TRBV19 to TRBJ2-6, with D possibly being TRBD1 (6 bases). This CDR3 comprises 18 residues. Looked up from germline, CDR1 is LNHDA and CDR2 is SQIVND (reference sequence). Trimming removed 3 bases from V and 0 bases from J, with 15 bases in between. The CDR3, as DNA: TGTGCCAGTAGTATCAATTCAGGGGCTTACTCTGGGGCCAACGTCCTGACTTTC. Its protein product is CASSINSGAYSGANVLTF. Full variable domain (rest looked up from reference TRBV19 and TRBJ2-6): DGGITQSPKYLFRKEGQNVTLSCEQNLNHDAMYWYRQDPGQGLRLIYYSQIVNDFQKGDIAEGYSVSREKKESFPLTVTSAQKNPTAFYLCASSINSGAYSGANVLTFGAGSRLTVL.

The CDR3 spells CASSLYPDSSGNTIYF. The CDR3 DNA sequence: TGTGCCAGCAGCTTATATCCAGATAGCTCTGGAAACACCATATATTTT. The chain carries TRBV7-2 and TRBJ1-3, with unresolved D. V was pared by 2 bases and J by 0 bases, with 11 bases between. CDR1 is SGHTA, CDR2 FQGNSA, per germline. This CDR3 spans 16 amino acids.

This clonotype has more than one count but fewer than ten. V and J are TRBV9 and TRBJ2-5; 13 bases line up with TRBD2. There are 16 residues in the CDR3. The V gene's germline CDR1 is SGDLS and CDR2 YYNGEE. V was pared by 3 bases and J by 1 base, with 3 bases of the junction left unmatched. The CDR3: CASSAGTSGTQETQYF. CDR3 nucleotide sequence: TGTGCCAGCAGCGCAGGGACTAGCGGGACCCAAGAGACCCAGTACTTC.

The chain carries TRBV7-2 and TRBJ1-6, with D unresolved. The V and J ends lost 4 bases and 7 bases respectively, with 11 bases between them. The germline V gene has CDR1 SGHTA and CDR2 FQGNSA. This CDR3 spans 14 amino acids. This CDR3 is CASSWEFANSPLHF. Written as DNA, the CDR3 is TGTGCCAGCAGCTGGGAATTCGCGAATTCACCCCTCCACTTT. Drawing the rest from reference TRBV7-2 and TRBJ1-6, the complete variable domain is GAGVSQSPSNKVTEKGKDVELRCDPISGHTALYWYRQSLGQGLEFLIYFQGNSAPDKSGLPSDRFSAERTGGSVSTLTIQRTQQEDSAVYLCASSWEFANSPLHFGNGTRLTVT.

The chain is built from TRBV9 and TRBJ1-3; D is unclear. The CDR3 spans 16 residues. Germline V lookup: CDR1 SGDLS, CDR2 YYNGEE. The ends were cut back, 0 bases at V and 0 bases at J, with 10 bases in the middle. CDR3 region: CASSVGPARSGNTIYF. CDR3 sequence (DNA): TGTGCCAGCAGCGTAGGGCCGGCTCGCTCTGGAAACACCATATATTTT.